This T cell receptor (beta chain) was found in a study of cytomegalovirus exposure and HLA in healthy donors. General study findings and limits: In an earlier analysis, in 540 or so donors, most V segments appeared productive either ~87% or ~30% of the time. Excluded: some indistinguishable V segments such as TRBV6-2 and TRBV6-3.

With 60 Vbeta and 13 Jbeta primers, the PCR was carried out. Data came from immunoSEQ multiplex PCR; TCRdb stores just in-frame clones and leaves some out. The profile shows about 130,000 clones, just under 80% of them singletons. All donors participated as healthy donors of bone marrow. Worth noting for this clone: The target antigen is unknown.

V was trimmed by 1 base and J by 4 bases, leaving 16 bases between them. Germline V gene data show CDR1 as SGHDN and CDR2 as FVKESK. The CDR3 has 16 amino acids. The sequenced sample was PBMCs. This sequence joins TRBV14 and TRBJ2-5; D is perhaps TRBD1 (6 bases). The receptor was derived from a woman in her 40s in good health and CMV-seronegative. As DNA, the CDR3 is TGTGCCAGCAGCCAAGTCGGGACACCTAAGGGAGAGACCCAGTACTTC. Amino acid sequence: CASSQVGTPKGETQYF. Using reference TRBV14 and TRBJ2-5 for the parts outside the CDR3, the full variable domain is EAGVTQFPSHSVIEKGQTVTLRCDPISGHDNLYWYRRVMGKEIKFLLHFVKESKQDESGMPNNRFLAERTGGTYSTLKVQPAELEDSGVYFCASSQVGTPKGETQYFGPGTRLLVL.